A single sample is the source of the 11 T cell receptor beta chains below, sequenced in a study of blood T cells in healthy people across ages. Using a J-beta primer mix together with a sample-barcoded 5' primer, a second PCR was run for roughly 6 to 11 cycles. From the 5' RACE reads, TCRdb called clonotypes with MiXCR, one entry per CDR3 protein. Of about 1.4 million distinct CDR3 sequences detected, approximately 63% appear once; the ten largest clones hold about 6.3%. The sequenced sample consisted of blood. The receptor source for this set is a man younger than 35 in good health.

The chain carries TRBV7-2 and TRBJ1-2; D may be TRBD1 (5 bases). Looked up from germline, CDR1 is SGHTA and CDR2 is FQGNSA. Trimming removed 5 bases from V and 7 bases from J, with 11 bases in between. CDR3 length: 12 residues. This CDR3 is CASSRGVCGYTF. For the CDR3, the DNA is TGTGCCAGCAGCCGGGGGGTATGTGGCTACACCTTC. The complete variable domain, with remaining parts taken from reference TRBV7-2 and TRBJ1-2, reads GAGVSQSPSNKVTEKGKDVELRCDPISGHTALYWYRQSLGQGLEFLIYFQGNSAPDKSGLPSDRFSAERTGGSVSTLTIQRTQQEDSAVYLCASSRGVCGYTFGSGTRLTVV.

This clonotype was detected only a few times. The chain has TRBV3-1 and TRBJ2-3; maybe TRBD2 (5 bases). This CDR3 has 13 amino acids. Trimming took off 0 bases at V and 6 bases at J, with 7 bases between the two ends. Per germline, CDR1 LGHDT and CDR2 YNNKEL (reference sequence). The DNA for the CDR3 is TGTGCCAGCAGCCAAGATTGGGAGGATACGCAGTATTTT. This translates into CASSQDWEDTQYF.

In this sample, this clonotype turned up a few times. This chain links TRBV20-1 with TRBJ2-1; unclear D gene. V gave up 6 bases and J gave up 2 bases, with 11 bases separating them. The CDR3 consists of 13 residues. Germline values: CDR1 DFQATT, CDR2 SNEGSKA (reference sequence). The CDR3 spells CSARRPTYNEQFF. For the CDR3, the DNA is TGCAGTGCCCGACGGCCAACCTACAATGAGCAGTTCTTC.

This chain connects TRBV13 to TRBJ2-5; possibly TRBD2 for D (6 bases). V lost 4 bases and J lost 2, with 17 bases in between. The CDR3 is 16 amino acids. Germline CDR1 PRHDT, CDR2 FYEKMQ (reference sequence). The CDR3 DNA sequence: TGTGCCAGCAGCTACAGCCAGGACGGACTACAAGAGACCCAGTACTTC. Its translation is CASSYSQDGLQETQYF.

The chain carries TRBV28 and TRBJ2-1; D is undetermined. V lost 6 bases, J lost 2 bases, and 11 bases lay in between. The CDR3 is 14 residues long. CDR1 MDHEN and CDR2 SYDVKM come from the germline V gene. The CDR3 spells CASSSTIPYNEQFF. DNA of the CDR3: TGTGCCAGCAGCTCCACGATCCCCTACAATGAGCAGTTCTTC.

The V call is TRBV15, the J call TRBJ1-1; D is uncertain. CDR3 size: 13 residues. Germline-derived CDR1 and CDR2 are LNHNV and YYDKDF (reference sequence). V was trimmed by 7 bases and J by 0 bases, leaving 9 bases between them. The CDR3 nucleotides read TGTGCCACCACCGCCGGGATGAACACTGAAGCTTTCTTT. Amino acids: CATTAGMNTEAFF.

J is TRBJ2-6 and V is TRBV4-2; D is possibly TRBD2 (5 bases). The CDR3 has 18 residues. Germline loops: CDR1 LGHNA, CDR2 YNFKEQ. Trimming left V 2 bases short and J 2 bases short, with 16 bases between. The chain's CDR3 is CASSQPYQRLAGANVLTF. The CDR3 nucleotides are TGTGCCAGCAGCCAACCGTATCAGCGGTTAGCTGGGGCCAACGTCCTGACTTTC.

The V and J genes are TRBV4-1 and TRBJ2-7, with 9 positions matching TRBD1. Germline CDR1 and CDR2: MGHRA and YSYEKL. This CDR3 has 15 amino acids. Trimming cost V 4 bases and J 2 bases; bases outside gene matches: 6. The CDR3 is CASSPSGTGTYEQYF. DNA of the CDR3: TGCGCCAGCAGCCCGTCCGGGACAGGGACCTACGAGCAGTACTTC.

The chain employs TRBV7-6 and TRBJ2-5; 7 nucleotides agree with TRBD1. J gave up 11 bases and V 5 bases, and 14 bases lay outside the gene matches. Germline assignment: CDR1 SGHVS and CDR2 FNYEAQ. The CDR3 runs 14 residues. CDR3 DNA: TGTGCCAGCAGCGAAGGACAGGAGGCTGGAGAGCAGTACTTC. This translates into CASSEGQEAGEQYF. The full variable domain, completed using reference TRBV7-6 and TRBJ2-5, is GAGVSQSPRYKVTKRGQDVALRCDPISGHVSLYWYRQALGQGPEFLTYFNYEAQQDKSGLPNDRFSAERPEGSISTLTIQRTEQRDSAMYRCASSEGQEAGEQYFGPGTRLLVL.

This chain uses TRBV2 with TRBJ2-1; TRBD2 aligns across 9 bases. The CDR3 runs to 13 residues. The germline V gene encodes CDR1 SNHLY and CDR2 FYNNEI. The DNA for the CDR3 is TGTGCAGCAGGGCGGGGGGGCCGTCCTGAGCAGTTCTTC. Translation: CAAGRGGRPEQFF.

The CDR3 DNA sequence: TGCGCCAGCAGTGGTTCCGGGCCAGATACGCAGTATTTT. Residues: CASSGSGPDTQYF. The chain links TRBV10-1 to TRBJ2-3; D gene unclear. Germline CDR1 and CDR2: WNHNN and SYGVQD (reference sequence). This CDR3 region has 13 residues. V was shortened by 4 bases and J by 4 bases, with 9 bases between the two germline ends.